What follows are 3 T cell receptor beta chains derived from one specimen sequenced in a study of blood T cell repertoires in COVID-19. Generated by immunoSEQ multiplex PCR, the TCRdb table keeps only in-frame clones and is missing some. The sample gives around 160,000 clones, approximately 87% of which show up once; about 5.7% is in the top ten. What was sequenced was peripheral blood. These receptors were collected from a man of 80 years or more with acute or convalescent COVID-19.

CDR3 amino acids: CASRLGGQVNTEAFF. The CDR3 nucleotides are TGTGCCAGTCGTTTGGGGGGACAGGTGAACACTGAAGCTTTCTTT. The chain recombines TRBV19 with TRBJ1-1; 8 bases agree with TRBD1. The V gene end was trimmed by 8 bases and the J gene end by 0 bases; junction bases not matched to a gene: 8. Germline V lookup: CDR1 LNHDA, CDR2 SQIVND (reference sequence). This CDR3 is 15 amino acids long.

The chain carries TRBV14 and TRBJ2-1, with 7 bases identical to TRBD2. The CDR3 totals 16 residues. The germline CDR1 and CDR2 sequences are SGHDN and FVKESK. J lost 8 bases, V lost 0 bases, and 10 bases had no gene match. CDR3 sequence: CASSQERTRIHDEQFF. CDR3 sequence (DNA): TGTGCCAGCAGCCAAGAGCGGACTAGGATCCATGATGAGCAGTTCTTC.

V and J are TRBV2 and TRBJ2-7, with 9 bases aligning to TRBD2. CDR1 and CDR2 (germline): SNHLY, FYNNEI. The junction had 9 bases not matched to a gene; V was cut back by 6 bases and J by 3 bases. The CDR3 is made up of 15 amino acids. The CDR3 DNA sequence: TGTGCCAGCAGCCTATCCCCTAGCGGGAACTACGAGCAGTACTTC. This translates into CASSLSPSGNYEQYF.